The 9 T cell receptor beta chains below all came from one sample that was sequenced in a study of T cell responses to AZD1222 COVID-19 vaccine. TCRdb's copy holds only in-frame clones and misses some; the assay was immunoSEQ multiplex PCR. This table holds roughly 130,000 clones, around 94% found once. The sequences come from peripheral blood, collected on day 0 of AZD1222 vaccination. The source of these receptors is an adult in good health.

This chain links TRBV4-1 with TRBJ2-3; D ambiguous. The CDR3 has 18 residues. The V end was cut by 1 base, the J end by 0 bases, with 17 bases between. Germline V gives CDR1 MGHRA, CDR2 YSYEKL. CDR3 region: CASSQASYSLLSTDTQYF. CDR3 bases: TGCGCCAGCAGCCAAGCTTCTTATTCCCTCCTGAGCACAGATACGCAGTATTTT.

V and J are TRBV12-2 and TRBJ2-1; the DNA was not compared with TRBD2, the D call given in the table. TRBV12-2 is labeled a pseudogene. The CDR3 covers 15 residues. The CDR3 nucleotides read TGTGCAAGGCAACCGGGGACTAGCGGGGGGGATGAGCAGTTCTTC. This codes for CARQPGTSGGDEQFF.

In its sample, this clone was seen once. CDR3 residues: CASRSYTEAFF. The DNA for the CDR3 is TGTGCCAGCAGGTCATACACTGAAGCTTTCTTT. The chain employs TRBV3-1 (or the pseudogene TRBV3-2) and TRBJ1-1; no definite D call. The CDR3 spans 11 residues. Germline V CDR1 and CDR2: LGHDT, YNNKEL (reference sequence). V lost 6 bases and J lost 3, with 5 bases in between.

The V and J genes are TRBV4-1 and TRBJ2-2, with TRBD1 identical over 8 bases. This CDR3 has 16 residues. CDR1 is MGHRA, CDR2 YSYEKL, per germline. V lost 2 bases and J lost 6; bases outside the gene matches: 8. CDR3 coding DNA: TGCGCCAGCAGCCAATCGTTAGTCAGGGGGCCCGGGGAGCTGTTTTTT. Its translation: CASSQSLVRGPGELFF.

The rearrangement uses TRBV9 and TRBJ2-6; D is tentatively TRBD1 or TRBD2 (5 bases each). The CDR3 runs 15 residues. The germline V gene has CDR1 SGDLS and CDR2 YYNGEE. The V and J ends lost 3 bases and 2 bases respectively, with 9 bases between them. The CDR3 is CASSAWGTGANVLTF. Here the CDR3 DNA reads TGTGCCAGCAGCGCATGGGGGACTGGGGCCAACGTCCTGACTTTC. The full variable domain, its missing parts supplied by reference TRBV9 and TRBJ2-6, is DSGVTQTPKHLITATGQRVTLRCSPRSGDLSVYWYQQSLDQGLQFLIQYYNGEERAKGNILERFSAQQFPDLHSELNLSSLELGDSALYFCASSAWGTGANVLTFGAGSRLTVL.

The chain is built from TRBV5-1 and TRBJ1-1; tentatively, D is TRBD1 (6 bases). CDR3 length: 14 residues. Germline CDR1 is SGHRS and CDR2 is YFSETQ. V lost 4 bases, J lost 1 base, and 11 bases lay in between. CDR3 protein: CASSLMGQNTEAFF. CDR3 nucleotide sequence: TGCGCCAGCAGCCTAATGGGACAGAACACTGAAGCTTTCTTT.

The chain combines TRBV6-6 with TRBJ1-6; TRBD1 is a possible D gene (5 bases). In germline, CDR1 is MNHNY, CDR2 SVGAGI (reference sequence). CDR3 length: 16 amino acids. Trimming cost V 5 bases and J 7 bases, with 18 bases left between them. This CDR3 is CASSGGDALRNSPLHF. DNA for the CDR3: TGTGCCAGCAGTGGTGGGGACGCCCTAAGAAATTCACCCCTCCACTTT.

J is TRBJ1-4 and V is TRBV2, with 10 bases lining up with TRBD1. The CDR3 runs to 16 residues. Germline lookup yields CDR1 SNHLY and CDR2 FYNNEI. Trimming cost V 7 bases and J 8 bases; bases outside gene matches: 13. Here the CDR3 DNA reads TGTGCCAGCACGGGAGGGACAGGGGAGGTCGGGGAAAAACTGTTTTTT. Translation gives CASTGGTGEVGEKLFF.

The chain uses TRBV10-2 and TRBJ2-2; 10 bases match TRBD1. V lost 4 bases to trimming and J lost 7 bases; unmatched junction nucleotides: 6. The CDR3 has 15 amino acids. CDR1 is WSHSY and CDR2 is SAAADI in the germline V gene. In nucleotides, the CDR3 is TGCGCCAGCAGTGTTGACAGGGGGCCTATCGGGGAGCTGTTTTTT. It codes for CASSVDRGPIGELFF.